A single sample gave rise to the 22 T cell receptor beta chains below, sequenced in a study of cytomegalovirus exposure and HLA in healthy donors. The PCR ran on 60 Vbeta and 13 Jbeta primers. Method: immunoSEQ multiplex PCR; TCRdb's copy keeps in-frame clones and lacks some. The table shows roughly 160,000 clones, with roughly 85% occurring only once. Sequenced sample: PBMCs. Source of these receptors: a woman between 45 and 65 years old in good health and CMV-seronegative.

V usage is TRBV14 and J usage is TRBJ1-2; 7 bases are a match to TRBD1. The CDR3 runs 15 residues. Germline V CDR1 and CDR2: SGHDN, FVKESK. With V trimmed by 6 bases and J by 4 bases, 11 bases remained unmatched. The CDR3 spells CASRGWGQLAYGYTF. The CDR3 nucleotides are TGTGCCAGCAGGGGGTGGGGACAGCTTGCCTATGGCTACACCTTC.

The chain links TRBV2 to TRBJ1-2; 7 bases align to TRBD1. The CDR3 contains 16 residues. The trim removed 6 bases at V and 2 bases at J, leaving 12 bases unmatched. Germline values: CDR1 SNHLY, CDR2 FYNNEI. Here the CDR3 DNA reads TGTGCCAGCAGGGACCCTACAGGGGCGAGGAACTATGGCTACACCTTC. Encoded protein: CASRDPTGARNYGYTF.

This chain links TRBV28 with TRBJ2-7, with 9 bases identical to TRBD2. The ends lost 8 bases at V and 7 bases at J; junction bases unmatched: 12. There are 14 residues in the CDR3. Per the germline V gene, CDR1 is MDHEN and CDR2 is SYDVKM. The chain's CDR3 is CASFGREGLSEQYF. The CDR3 nucleotides read TGTGCCAGCTTTGGGCGGGAGGGCCTAAGTGAGCAGTACTTC.

The chain couples TRBV5-5 to TRBJ2-7, with D possibly being TRBD1 (5 bases). This CDR3 comprises 16 residues. Germline CDR1 reads SGHKS; CDR2 reads YYEKEE (reference sequence). V gave up 1 base and J gave up 0 bases, with 14 bases separating them. The CDR3 coding sequence is TGTGCCAGCAGCTTGATGTCCGGACAACTCTCCTACGAGCAGTACTTC. Translating gives CASSLMSGQLSYEQYF. Filled out from reference TRBV5-5 and TRBJ2-7, the complete variable domain reads DAGVTQSPTHLIKTRGQQVTLRCSPISGHKSVSWYQQVLGQGPQFIFQYYEKEERGRGNFPDRFSARQFPNYSSELNVNALLLGDSALYLCASSLMSGQLSYEQYFGPGTRLTVT.

This clone was seen a single time. This chain links TRBV28 with TRBJ2-1; the match to TRBD1 covers 7 bases. The CDR3 is made up of 14 amino acids. The germline gives CDR1 MDHEN, CDR2 SYDVKM. V gave up 5 bases and J gave up 4 bases; unmatched junction bases: 5. CDR3 sequence reads: CASSKDRRYNEQFF. In DNA form, the CDR3 reads TGTGCCAGCAGTAAGGACAGGAGATACAATGAGCAGTTCTTC.

The chain couples TRBV7-9 to TRBJ1-2; D ambiguous. The CDR3 sequence is 13 residues long. Trimming cost V 2 bases and J 8 bases, with 12 bases left between them. Germline loops: CDR1 SEHNR, CDR2 FQNEAQ (reference sequence). CDR3 nucleotides: TGTGCCAGCAGCTTATATACTCAACCCGGCTACACCTTC. Amino acid sequence: CASSLYTQPGYTF.

This clone was seen a single time. The J gene is TRBJ1-1, the V gene TRBV7-2, with D hard to call. Germline CDR1 is SGHTA and CDR2 is FQGNSA. The CDR3 has 15 residues. V was shortened by 2 bases and J by 2 bases, with 12 bases between the two germline ends. For the CDR3, the DNA is TGTGCCAGCAGCTTACTAGGCGGAACAAACACTGAAGCTTTCTTT. This sequence encodes CASSLLGGTNTEAFF.

The chain links TRBV28 to TRBJ1-1; perhaps TRBD1 as D (6 bases). Trimming cost V 8 bases and J 4 bases, with 11 bases left between them. This CDR3 is built from 12 residues. From germline, CDR1 is MDHEN and CDR2 SYDVKM. Here the CDR3 reads CASERGTTEAFF. The CDR3, as DNA: TGTGCCAGCGAGAGGGGGACCACTGAAGCTTTCTTT.

The gene calls are TRBV28 and TRBJ1-1; D remains unclear. Trimming removed 6 bases at V and 0 bases at J, with 14 bases between. This CDR3 spans 15 amino acids. The germline V gene has CDR1 MDHEN and CDR2 SYDVKM. DNA of the CDR3: TGTGCCAGCAGCCTGATGAGGCGCATGAACACTGAAGCTTTCTTT. It encodes CASSLMRRMNTEAFF.

The CDR3 nucleotides are TGTGCCAGCAGCTCCCGGGGTAGAAACTACCAGGTCTACAATGAGCAGTTCTTC. The encoded protein is CASSSRGRNYQVYNEQFF. The chain employs TRBV11-3 and TRBJ2-1; possibly TRBD2 for D (5 bases). Germline loops: CDR1 SGHNT, CDR2 YENEEA. The V and J ends lost 4 bases and 3 bases respectively, with 22 bases between them. This CDR3 is built from 18 residues.

The chain uses TRBV7-9 and TRBJ2-7, with 7 positions matching TRBD1. In germline, CDR1 is SEHNR, CDR2 FQNEAQ (reference sequence). The CDR3 covers 15 residues. The trim removed 0 bases at V and 2 bases at J, leaving 4 bases unmatched. This chain's CDR3 is CASSLAQGKTYEQYF. The CDR3 DNA reads TGTGCCAGCAGCTTAGCACAGGGGAAAACCTACGAGCAGTACTTC. Looking up the rest from reference TRBV7-9 and TRBJ2-7 gives the full variable domain: DTGVSQNPRHKITKRGQNVTFRCDPISEHNRLYWYRQTLGQGPEFLTYFQNEAQLEKSRLLSDRFSAERPKGSFSTLEIQRTEQGDSAMYLCASSLAQGKTYEQYFGPGTRLTVT.

The chain recombines TRBV10-3 with TRBJ1-5; tentatively, D is TRBD1 (6 bases). In germline, CDR1 is ENHRY, CDR2 SYGVKD. The V gene lost 7 bases and the J gene lost 3 bases, with 25 bases spanning the gap. The CDR3 has 18 amino acids. As DNA, the CDR3 is TGTGCCATCATTAGAAGGGACACATGGATTGTGGTCAATCAGCCCCAGCATTTT. Translating gives CAIIRRDTWIVVNQPQHF.

The chain recombines TRBV27 with TRBJ1-5; D is perhaps TRBD1 (6 bases). Trimming took 3 bases from V and 2 from J, leaving 11 bases between them. This CDR3 spans 15 amino acids. CDR1 and CDR2 (germline): MNHEY, SMNVEV (reference sequence). CDR3 DNA: TGTGCCAGCAGTTTCCAGGGGTCTGGCAATCAGCCCCAGCATTTT. As protein: CASSFQGSGNQPQHF.

This sequence joins TRBV13 and TRBJ2-7, with D perhaps TRBD2 (6 bases). This CDR3 region has 16 residues. V was pared by 0 bases and J by 2 bases, with 14 bases between. CDR1 and CDR2 from the germline V gene are PRHDT and FYEKMQ (reference sequence). The CDR3 is CASSLGLAGRTYEQYF. The CDR3 DNA is TGTGCCAGCAGCTTAGGCCTGGCAGGGAGGACCTACGAGCAGTACTTC.

This clone was recorded only once. The V gene is TRBV7-2, the J gene TRBJ2-1, with a tentative D call TRBD2 (6 bases). V gave up 0 bases and J gave up 12 bases, with 9 bases separating them. CDR1 SGHTA and CDR2 FQGNSA come from the germline V gene. The CDR3 totals 12 residues. The CDR3 here is CASSLALGGQFF. The CDR3 nucleotides are TGTGCCAGCAGCTTAGCGTTGGGGGGGCAGTTCTTC.

The V gene is TRBV9, the J gene TRBJ2-1, with 14 bases fitting TRBD2. CDR1 is SGDLS and CDR2 is YYNGEE in the germline V gene. The junction had 11 bases not matched to a gene; V was cut back by 0 bases and J by 0 bases. This CDR3 has 21 residues. DNA for the CDR3: TGTGCCAGCAGCGTAGCTACTTGGGGGACTAGCGGGAGAAGCTCCTACAATGAGCAGTTCTTC. Translating gives CASSVATWGTSGRSSYNEQFF.

This clone has more than one count but fewer than ten. The chain carries TRBV12-5 and TRBJ1-1; D unclear. Germline loops: CDR1 LGHNT, CDR2 FRNRAP. The length of the CDR3 is 13 residues. Between the trimmed V and J ends, which lost 5 bases and 3 bases, there was a span of 10 bases. The chain's CDR3 is CASGPSGYTEAFF. The CDR3, as DNA: TGTGCTAGTGGTCCAAGCGGGTACACTGAAGCTTTCTTT.

The chain joins TRBV11-2 to TRBJ2-2; D is possibly TRBD1 (6 bases). The CDR3 sequence is 15 residues long. CDR1 and CDR2 from the germline V gene are SGHAT and FQNNGV. The V and J ends lost 2 bases and 8 bases respectively, with 15 bases between them. CDR3 coding DNA: TGTGCCAGCAGCTTAAGCAGGGGAGAGATAGGGGAGCTGTTTTTT. Amino acids: CASSLSRGEIGELFF.

The chain combines TRBV19 with TRBJ1-1; TRBD1 aligns across 11 bases. Trimming at V came to 4 bases and at J to 7 bases, leaving 2 bases not matched to a gene. Germline V gives CDR1 LNHDA, CDR2 SQIVND (reference sequence). The CDR3 is 13 amino acids. CDR3 sequence reads: CASSTGTGGEAFF. The CDR3 region has the DNA TGTGCCAGTAGTACCGGGACAGGGGGTGAAGCTTTCTTT.

This chain connects TRBV5-5 to TRBJ2-1; 7 bases fit TRBD1. V shed 4 bases, J shed 6 bases, and the junction held 19 bases outside the gene matches. Germline CDR1 is SGHKS and CDR2 is YYEKEE (reference sequence). The CDR3 consists of 18 residues. CDR3 region: CASSQATGPLVQINEQFF. CDR3 sequence (DNA): TGTGCCAGCAGCCAGGCGACAGGGCCCCTTGTTCAAATCAATGAGCAGTTCTTC. Using reference TRBV5-5 and TRBJ2-1 for the parts outside the CDR3, the full variable domain is DAGVTQSPTHLIKTRGQQVTLRCSPISGHKSVSWYQQVLGQGPQFIFQYYEKEERGRGNFPDRFSARQFPNYSSELNVNALLLGDSALYLCASSQATGPLVQINEQFFGPGTRLTVL.

The CDR3 protein is CASSLGADTQYF. The DNA for the CDR3 is TGTGCCAGCAGCTTAGGGGCGGATACGCAGTATTTT. V and J are TRBV11-3 and TRBJ2-3; D is unclear. The CDR3 is 12 residues long. The germline V gene encodes CDR1 SGHNT and CDR2 YENEEA. V lost 1 base and J lost 6, with 5 bases in between.

The chain uses TRBV11-3 and TRBJ2-7, with D perhaps TRBD2 (6 bases). The V end lost 0 bases, the J end lost 6 bases, and 15 bases lay between the germline ends. Germline-derived CDR1 and CDR2 are SGHNT and YENEEA. The CDR3 length is 15 residues. CDR3 DNA sequence: TGTGCCAGCAGCTTAGACCCGGGACTGTCGTCCGAGCAGTACTTC. This codes for CASSLDPGLSSEQYF.